A single sample is the source of the 27 T cell receptor beta chains below, sequenced in a study of OX40 agonist ivuxolimab in advanced cancers. Measured with immunoSEQ multiplex PCR; TCRdb has only the in-frame clones, and not every one. Of 50,000 or so clones listed, about 93% are singletons. The material was CD4+ or CD8+ T cells sorted from blood, obtained in a trial of the OX40 agonist ivuxolimab. All receptors derive from an adult with an advanced solid tumor such as melanoma, head and neck, liver or kidney cancer.

The rearrangement joins TRBV2 to TRBJ2-6, with unresolved D. The CDR3 runs to 16 residues. The germline V gene encodes CDR1 SNHLY and CDR2 FYNNEI. V lost 7 bases, J lost 0 bases, and 13 bases lay in between. The CDR3 region is CASKEPGSSGANVLTF. CDR3 DNA: TGTGCCAGCAAAGAGCCGGGTTCCTCTGGGGCCAACGTCCTGACTTTC. The complete variable domain, with remaining parts taken from reference TRBV2 and TRBJ2-6, reads EPEVTQTPSHQVTQMGQEVILRCVPISNHLYFYWYRQILGQKVEFLVSFYNNEISEKSEIFDDQFSVERPDGSNFTLKIRSTKLEDSAMYFCASKEPGSSGANVLTFGAGSRLTVL.

This clone has a single count. The V gene is TRBV9, the J gene TRBJ2-7; 9 nucleotides match TRBD2. The CDR3 has 16 amino acids. Germline CDR1 SGDLS, CDR2 YYNGEE. V trimming: 4 bases; J trimming: 5 bases; junction bases outside the gene matches: 13. This chain's CDR3 is CASSPRPLAGINEQYF. Here the CDR3 DNA reads TGTGCCAGCAGCCCGCGCCCGCTAGCGGGAATCAACGAGCAGTACTTC.

This chain uses TRBV27 with TRBJ1-2, with 8 bases matching TRBD1. The germline CDR1 and CDR2 sequences are MNHEY and SMNVEV (reference sequence). The CDR3 runs to 16 residues. Trimming took 6 bases from V and 8 from J; bases not matched to a gene: 17. The CDR3 DNA sequence: TGTGCCAGCAGGACACTCGGACAGGGCGGCGTATACGGCTACACCTTC. This gives the protein CASRTLGQGGVYGYTF.

The chain links TRBV11-2 to TRBJ1-4; D gene uncertain. Looked up from germline, CDR1 is SGHAT and CDR2 is FQNNGV. Between the trimmed V and J ends, which lost 4 bases and 0 bases, there was a span of 6 bases. CDR3 size: 14 residues. CDR3 in DNA: TGTGCCAGCAGCTCCCCAGCAACTAATGAAAAACTGTTTTTT. This codes for CASSSPATNEKLFF. The full variable domain, rest sourced from reference TRBV11-2 and TRBJ1-4, is EAGVAQSPRYKIIEKRQSVAFWCNPISGHATLYWYQQILGQGPKLLIQFQNNGVVDDSQLPKDRFSAERLKGVDSTLKIQPAKLEDSAVYLCASSSPATNEKLFFGSGTQLSVL.

The sample holds one count of this clone. The chain joins TRBV12-2 to TRBJ1-5; the tabulated D call, TRBD1, remains unverified against the DNA. TRBV12-2 is an annotated pseudogene. The CDR3 totals 13 residues. The CDR3 is CASRLGAHQPQHF. As DNA, the CDR3 is TGTGCAAGTCGCTTGGGGGCCCATCAGCCCCAGCATTTT.

This chain links TRBV4-3 with TRBJ2-1, with 10 nucleotides matching TRBD2. Germline loops: CDR1 LGHNA, CDR2 YSLEER. The junction had 16 bases not matched to a gene; V was cut back by 2 bases and J by 3 bases. The CDR3 runs 20 residues. The CDR3 sequence: CASSQTGDVGLAPLYNEQFF. The CDR3, as DNA: TGCGCCAGCAGCCAAACAGGGGACGTGGGACTAGCGCCCCTCTACAATGAGCAGTTCTTC.

The chain combines TRBV19 with TRBJ1-4, with 7 positions matching TRBD1. The germline V gene has CDR1 LNHDA and CDR2 SQIVND (reference sequence). J lost 6 bases, V lost 3 bases, and 7 bases had no gene match. The length of the CDR3 is 15 residues. CDR3 loop: CASSITGTAYEKLFF. As DNA, the CDR3 is TGTGCCAGTAGTATTACCGGGACAGCATATGAAAAACTGTTTTTT.

The V call is TRBV7-9, the J call TRBJ1-1, with D maybe TRBD1 (6 bases). The ends were cut back, 6 bases at V and 7 bases at J, with 15 bases in the middle. The germline V gene has CDR1 SEHNR and CDR2 FQNEAQ (reference sequence). The CDR3 has 13 residues. CDR3 residues: CASREGVRGEAFF. CDR3 coding DNA: TGTGCCAGCAGGGAGGGGGTCCGGGGTGAAGCTTTCTTT.

The chain is built from TRBV28 and TRBJ2-7; 7 bases agree with TRBD2. Germline V gene lookup returns CDR1 MDHEN and CDR2 SYDVKM. Trimming removed 5 bases from V and 7 bases from J; junction bases left unmatched: 20. The CDR3 has 17 amino acids. This CDR3 is CASSTRWGGTPSGEQYF. CDR3 coding DNA: TGTGCCAGCAGTACGCGTTGGGGGGGAACCCCTTCGGGGGAGCAGTACTTC.

The chain uses TRBV19 and TRBJ1-5; D is undetermined. Trimming shortened V by 3 bases and J by 0 bases, and 15 bases separated the two germline ends. The CDR3 runs to 17 residues. In germline, CDR1 is LNHDA, CDR2 SQIVND (reference sequence). The CDR3 loop reads CASSILVAANSNQPQHF. CDR3 DNA: TGTGCCAGTAGTATCCTCGTGGCAGCTAATAGCAATCAGCCCCAGCATTTT.

The chain employs TRBV5-4 and TRBJ2-1; 10 bases agree with TRBD1. The CDR3 length is 12 residues. After removal of 2 bases from V and 16 bases from J, the junction contained 6 bases not matched to a gene. Germline loops: CDR1 SGHNT, CDR2 YYREEE (reference sequence). The CDR3 loop is CASSLGTGDIFF. For the CDR3, the DNA is TGTGCCAGCAGCTTAGGGACAGGGGACATATTCTTC. Complete variable domain (other parts from reference TRBV5-4 and TRBJ2-1): ETGVTQSPTHLIKTRGQQVTLRCSSQSGHNTVSWYQQALGQGPQFIFQYYREEENGRGNFPPRFSGLQFPNYSSELNVNALELDDSALYLCASSLGTGDIFFGPGTRLTVL.

The rearrangement links TRBV13 to TRBJ2-1, with TRBD2 identical over 9 bases. The ends lost 6 bases at V and 7 bases at J; junction bases unmatched: 10. The CDR3 covers 15 residues. The germline CDR1 and CDR2 sequences are PRHDT and FYEKMQ (reference sequence). The CDR3 protein is CASRDLQTSGNEQFF. The CDR3, as DNA: TGTGCCAGCAGGGACTTGCAGACTAGCGGAAATGAGCAGTTCTTC.

V usage is TRBV7-9 and J usage is TRBJ2-1, with D possibly matching TRBD2 (5 bases). The germline CDR1 and CDR2 sequences are SEHNR and FQNEAQ (reference sequence). V lost 5 bases and J lost 8, with 19 bases in between. CDR3 length: 15 amino acids. CDR3 DNA sequence: TGTGCCAGCAGCGCAGTCCCTCGGAGGTCCGATGAGCAGTTCTTC. Translating gives CASSAVPRRSDEQFF. The full variable domain, completed using reference TRBV7-9 and TRBJ2-1, is DTGVSQNPRHKITKRGQNVTFRCDPISEHNRLYWYRQTLGQGPEFLTYFQNEAQLEKSRLLSDRFSAERPKGSFSTLEIQRTEQGDSAMYLCASSAVPRRSDEQFFGPGTRLTVL.

The chain combines TRBV18 with TRBJ2-5; 10 bases line up with TRBD1. CDR3 length: 17 amino acids. The junction had 6 bases not matched to a gene; V was cut back by 1 base and J by 1 base. Germline V gene lookup returns CDR1 KGHSH and CDR2 LQKENI. The CDR3 sequence: CASSPRPGQGPQETQYF. As DNA, the CDR3 is TGTGCCAGCTCACCACGACCGGGACAGGGGCCCCAAGAGACCCAGTACTTC.

This clone was seen a few times. The rearrangement joins TRBV30 to TRBJ2-7, with TRBD2 matching 9 bases. Per germline, CDR1 GTSNPN and CDR2 SVGIG (reference sequence). Trimming at V came to 0 bases and at J to 4 bases, leaving 4 bases not matched to a gene. The CDR3 loop spans 14 amino acids. CDR3 bases: TGTGCCTGGAGTGTGAGTAGCGGGAGTTACGAGCAGTACTTC. Translated: CAWSVSSGSYEQYF. Using reference TRBV30 and TRBJ2-7 for the parts outside the CDR3, the full variable domain is SQTIHQWPATLVQPVGSPLSLECTVEGTSNPNLYWYRQAAGRGLQLLFYSVGIGQISSEVPQNLSASRPQDRQFILSSKKLLLSDSGFYLCAWSVSSGSYEQYFGPGTRLTVT.

The chain links TRBV11-2 to TRBJ2-1; TRBD2 matches at 10 bases. CDR3 length equals 17 residues. The germline V gene encodes CDR1 SGHAT and CDR2 FQNNGV. V lost 2 bases to trimming and J lost 9 bases; unmatched junction nucleotides: 13. The CDR3 nucleotides are TGTGCCAGCAGCTTAAACCGGGGGACTAGCGCCTTGGCTGAGCAGTTCTTC. Translated, it gives CASSLNRGTSALAEQFF.

The CDR3 reads CASSSFLPGGYTF. The CDR3 nucleotides read TGTGCCAGCAGCTCTTTCCTCCCGGGAGGCTACACCTTC. J is TRBJ1-2 and V is TRBV11-2; D not resolved. Trimming removed 4 bases at V and 8 bases at J, with 14 bases between. The CDR3 length is 13 residues. CDR1 and CDR2 from the germline V gene are SGHAT and FQNNGV.

The sample holds a few counts of this clone. V is TRBV6-6 and J is TRBJ2-5, with 16 bases fitting TRBD2. The V gene's germline CDR1 is MNHNY and CDR2 SVGAGI (reference sequence). The junction had 10 bases not matched to a gene; V was cut back by 7 bases and J by 11 bases. CDR3 length: 15 residues. DNA for the CDR3: TGTGCCAGCAACGTCGGGGGACTAGCGGGAGGGGGGCAGTACTTC. This translates into CASNVGGLAGGGQYF.

The chain has TRBV6-6 and TRBJ1-5; maybe TRBD1 (5 bases). The CDR3 has 13 residues. V was trimmed by 4 bases and J by 6 bases, leaving 10 bases between them. Germline assignment: CDR1 MNHNY and CDR2 SVGAGI (reference sequence). CDR3 protein: CASSSPGGQPQHF. The CDR3 region has the DNA TGTGCCAGCAGTTCCCCGGGGGGTCAGCCCCAGCATTTT.

The CDR3 protein is CSVEFRDRGNTGELFF. CDR3 bases: TGCAGCGTTGAATTCCGGGACAGGGGAAACACCGGGGAGCTGTTTTTT. This chain links TRBV29-1 with TRBJ2-2, with 10 bases fitting TRBD1. With V trimmed by 2 bases and J by 2 bases, 5 bases remained unmatched. Germline CDR1 SQVTM, CDR2 ANQGSEA. The CDR3 is made up of 16 amino acids.

This chain uses TRBV5-1 with TRBJ1-1, with D tentatively TRBD1 (5 bases). The CDR3 spans 13 residues. Deletions cut 0 bases from V and 4 bases from J, with 7 bases between. Germline V gene data show CDR1 as SGHRS and CDR2 as YFSETQ. The CDR3 protein is CASSLGQFTEAFF. CDR3 nucleotides: TGCGCCAGCAGCTTGGGACAGTTCACTGAAGCTTTCTTT.

V usage is TRBV5-6 and J usage is TRBJ2-3; tentative D call: TRBD2 (6 bases). The CDR3 is 15 amino acids. Germline assignment: CDR1 SGHDT and CDR2 YYEEEE. The V end lost 4 bases, the J end lost 2 bases, and 14 bases lay between the germline ends. The CDR3 DNA reads as TGTGCCAGCAGCGAACCGGGACTTTACACAGATACGCAGTATTTT. It specifies CASSEPGLYTDTQYF.

J is TRBJ2-5 and V is TRBV7-9, with 8 bases fitting TRBD1. This CDR3 has 14 amino acids. The V segment lost 2 bases and the J segment 3 bases; nucleotides outside the gene matches: 2. Per the germline V gene, CDR1 is SEHNR and CDR2 is FQNEAQ (reference sequence). The CDR3 region has the DNA TGTGCCAGCAGCTTAACGACAGGGGAAGAGACCCAGTACTTC. Its protein is CASSLTTGEETQYF.

The chain is built from TRBV28 and TRBJ1-4; a possible D gene is TRBD1 (6 bases). V was pared by 4 bases and J by 6 bases, with 12 bases between. From germline, CDR1 is MDHEN and CDR2 SYDVKM. The CDR3 totals 14 residues. This CDR3 reads CASSSRDTDEKLFF. DNA of the CDR3: TGTGCCAGCAGTTCCCGGGACACGGATGAAAAACTGTTTTTT.

V and J are TRBV10-3 and TRBJ1-2; D may be TRBD1 (5 bases). CDR3 length: 12 amino acids. Trimming took 7 bases from V and 6 from J, leaving 12 bases between them. Germline V CDR1 and CDR2: ENHRY, SYGVKD. The CDR3 nucleotides are TGTGCCATCACCGGCCTGGGGGATGGCTACACCTTC. Amino acid sequence: CAITGLGDGYTF.

The chain combines TRBV25-1 with TRBJ2-1; D is perhaps TRBD1 or TRBD2 (6 bases each). Germline V lookup: CDR1 MGHDK, CDR2 SYGVNS. The V gene lost 10 bases and the J gene lost 4 bases, with 20 bases spanning the gap. This CDR3 comprises 15 residues. CDR3 residues: CATSGGGKGYNEQFF. CDR3 nucleotide sequence: TGTGCCACCTCTGGGGGCGGGAAGGGGTACAATGAGCAGTTCTTC.

The chain has TRBV9 and TRBJ2-3; either TRBD1 or TRBD2 may supply D (5 bases each). CDR1 is SGDLS and CDR2 is YYNGEE in the germline V gene. The CDR3 is 14 residues long. Trimming cost V 4 bases and J 5 bases, with 14 bases left between them. The DNA of the CDR3 is TGTGCCAGCAGCCCAGGGTCCAGCGGAGATACGCAGTATTTT. Its protein product is CASSPGSSGDTQYF.